Listed below are T cell receptor beta chains from one sample, sequenced in a study of Ad26.COV2.S vaccination and SARS-CoV-2 variants. Some clones are missing from TCRdb's copy, which holds only in-frame ones; the method was immunoSEQ multiplex PCR. The repertoire holds around 240,000 clones, with 88% as singletons. The sequencing used peripheral blood, collected in a trial of Ad26.COV2.S vaccine versus placebo. These receptor sequences come from a person aged 18-60 years who received the Ad26.COV2.S COVID-19 vaccine or a placebo. Each CDR3 is given with its conserved first and last residue. Fields, in order: CDR3 DNA, CDR3 protein, clone size, J gene, V gene, D gene. The D gene is left open where the match is weak. Clone size appears in some rows only: once, few, many, or a class for an expanded clone.

DNA: TGTGCCAGCAGTCCAACCAGCGGGTCCTACAATGAGCAGTTCTTC
CDR3: CASSPTSGSYNEQFF
size: NA
J: TRBJ2-1
V: TRBV11-1
D: NA

DNA: TGTGCCAGCGGTTCTTCCGGGACAGGGGGTATGGCCCTCCACTTT
CDR3: CASGSSGTGGMALHF
size: NA
J: TRBJ1-6
V: TRBV28
D: TRBD1

DNA: TGTGCCAGCAGCTGGATCTCATCAGCGGGGGGCTCCTACAATGAGCAGTTCTTC
CDR3: CASSWISSAGGSYNEQFF
size: NA
J: TRBJ2-1
V: TRBV5-5
D: TRBD2

DNA: TGTGCCAGCAGCTCAGGGGACAGGGGTGATGGCTACACCTTC
CDR3: CASSSGDRGDGYTF
size: NA
J: TRBJ1-2
V: TRBV7-2
D: TRBD1

DNA: TGTGCCAGCACCCCCAACAATTCACCCCTCCACTTT
CDR3: CASTPNNSPLHF
size: NA
J: TRBJ1-6
V: TRBV28
D: NA

DNA: TGTGCCAGCAGCTTCATCGGGGGGAACTCCTACGAGCAGTACTTC
CDR3: CASSFIGGNSYEQYF
size: NA
J: TRBJ2-7
V: TRBV5-6
D: TRBD2

DNA: TGTGCCAGCAGTCCAACAGGGTTCTCTGGAAACACCATATATTTT
CDR3: CASSPTGFSGNTIYF
size: NA
J: TRBJ1-3
V: TRBV28
D: NA

DNA: TGCAGCGTTGGTGGGGCAGGACCGAGCTCTGGAAACACCATATATTTT
CDR3: CSVGGAGPSSGNTIYF
size: once
J: TRBJ1-3
V: TRBV29-1
D: NA

DNA: TGTGCCAGCAGCTTAGTGCAGGGGCGAGCTGAAGCTTTCTTT
CDR3: CASSLVQGRAEAFF
size: NA
J: TRBJ1-1
V: TRBV7-9
D: NA

DNA: TGTGCCAGTAGTACTGAGGTTTCACCCCTCCACTTT
CDR3: CASSTEVSPLHF
size: NA
J: TRBJ1-6
V: TRBV19
D: NA

DNA: TGTGCCAGTAGCACAGGGGTTCGAACTGAAGCTTTCTTT
CDR3: CASSTGVRTEAFF
size: NA
J: TRBJ1-1
V: TRBV19
D: TRBD1

DNA: TGTGCCAGCTCCAGGACAGCGAGCTCTGGGGCCAACGTCCTGACTTTC
CDR3: CASSRTASSGANVLTF
size: NA
J: TRBJ2-6
V: TRBV18
D: NA

DNA: TGTGCCTGGATACCGGGACTAGCGGGAGACCCCTACGAGCAGTACTTC
CDR3: CAWIPGLAGDPYEQYF
size: NA
J: TRBJ2-7
V: TRBV30
D: TRBD2

DNA: TGTGCCAGCAGTTCCGGGGTGGAAGGCTACAATGAGCAGTTCTTC
CDR3: CASSSGVEGYNEQFF
size: NA
J: TRBJ2-1
V: TRBV6-2/TRBV6-3
D: NA

DNA: TGTGCCAGTAGTGGCCCGGACAGGTCCTACAATGAGCAGTTCTTC
CDR3: CASSGPDRSYNEQFF
size: NA
J: TRBJ2-1
V: TRBV19
D: TRBD1

DNA: TGTGCCAGCAGCCCAACAGTACAGGGAAACACCATATATTTT
CDR3: CASSPTVQGNTIYF
size: NA
J: TRBJ1-3
V: TRBV3-1/TRBV3-2
D: NA

DNA: TGTGCCATCAGTGGAGCGCGGAACTCCTACGAGCAGTACTTC
CDR3: CAISGARNSYEQYF
size: NA
J: TRBJ2-7
V: TRBV10-3
D: NA